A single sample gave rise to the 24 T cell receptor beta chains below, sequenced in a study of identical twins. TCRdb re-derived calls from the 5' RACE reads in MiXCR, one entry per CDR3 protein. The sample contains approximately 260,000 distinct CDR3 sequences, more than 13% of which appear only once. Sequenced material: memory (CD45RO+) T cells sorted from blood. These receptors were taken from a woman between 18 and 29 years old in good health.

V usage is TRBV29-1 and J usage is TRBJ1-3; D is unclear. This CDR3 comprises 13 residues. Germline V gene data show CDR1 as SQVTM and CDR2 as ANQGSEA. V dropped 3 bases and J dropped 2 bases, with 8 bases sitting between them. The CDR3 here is CSVDGGTGNTIYF. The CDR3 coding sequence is TGCAGCGTTGATGGAGGGACTGGAAACACCATATATTTT.

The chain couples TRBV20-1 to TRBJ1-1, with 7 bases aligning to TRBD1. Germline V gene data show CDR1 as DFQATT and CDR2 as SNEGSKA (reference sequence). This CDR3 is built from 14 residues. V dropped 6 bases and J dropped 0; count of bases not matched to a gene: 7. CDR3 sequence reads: CSARTGTVNTEAFF. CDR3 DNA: TGCAGTGCAAGGACCGGGACAGTGAACACTGAAGCTTTCTTT.

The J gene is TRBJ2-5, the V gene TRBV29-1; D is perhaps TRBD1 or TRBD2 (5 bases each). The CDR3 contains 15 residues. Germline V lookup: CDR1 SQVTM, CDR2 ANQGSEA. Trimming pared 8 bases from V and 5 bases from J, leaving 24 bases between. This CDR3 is CSSLRGAVPGETQYF. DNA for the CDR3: TGCAGCTCACTAAGGGGAGCGGTCCCGGGGGAGACCCAGTACTTC.

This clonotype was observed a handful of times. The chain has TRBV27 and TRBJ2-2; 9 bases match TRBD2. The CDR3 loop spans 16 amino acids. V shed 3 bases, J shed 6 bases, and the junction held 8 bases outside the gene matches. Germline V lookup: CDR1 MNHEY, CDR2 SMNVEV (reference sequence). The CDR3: CASSFTGGGASGELFF. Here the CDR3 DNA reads TGTGCCAGCAGTTTCACTGGCGGGGGGGCCTCCGGGGAGCTGTTTTTT.

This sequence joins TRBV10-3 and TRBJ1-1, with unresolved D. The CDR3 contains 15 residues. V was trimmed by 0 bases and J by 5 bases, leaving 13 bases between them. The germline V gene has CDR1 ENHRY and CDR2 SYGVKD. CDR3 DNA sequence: TGTGCCATCAGTGAGTCCGAACCTAAGGCGACTGAAGCTTTCTTT. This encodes CAISESEPKATEAFF.

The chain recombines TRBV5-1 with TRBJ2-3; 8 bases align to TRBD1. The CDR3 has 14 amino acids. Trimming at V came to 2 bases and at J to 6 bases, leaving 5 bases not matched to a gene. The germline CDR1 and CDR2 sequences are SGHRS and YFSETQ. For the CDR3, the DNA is TGCGCCAGCAGCTTTCAGGGGGCTCGGGATACGCAGTATTTT. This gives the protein CASSFQGARDTQYF.

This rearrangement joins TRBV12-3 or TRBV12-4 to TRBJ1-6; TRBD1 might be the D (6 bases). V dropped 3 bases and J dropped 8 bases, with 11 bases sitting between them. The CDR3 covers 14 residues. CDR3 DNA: TGTGCCAGCAGTTTGAGGAGGGGGGATTCACCCCTCCACTTT. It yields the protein CASSLRRGDSPLHF.

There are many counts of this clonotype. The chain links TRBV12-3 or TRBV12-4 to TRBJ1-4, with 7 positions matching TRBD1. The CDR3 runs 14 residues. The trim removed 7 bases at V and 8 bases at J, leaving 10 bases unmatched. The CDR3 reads CASTFRDSREKLFF. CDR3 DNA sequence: TGTGCCAGCACCTTCCGGGACAGTAGAGAAAAACTGTTTTTT.

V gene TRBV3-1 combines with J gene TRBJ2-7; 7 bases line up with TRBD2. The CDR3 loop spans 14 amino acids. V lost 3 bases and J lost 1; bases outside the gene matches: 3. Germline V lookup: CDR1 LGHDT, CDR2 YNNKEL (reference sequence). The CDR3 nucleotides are TGTGCCAGCAGCCAGTCTAGCGGATCCTACGAGCAGTACTTC. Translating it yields CASSQSSGSYEQYF.

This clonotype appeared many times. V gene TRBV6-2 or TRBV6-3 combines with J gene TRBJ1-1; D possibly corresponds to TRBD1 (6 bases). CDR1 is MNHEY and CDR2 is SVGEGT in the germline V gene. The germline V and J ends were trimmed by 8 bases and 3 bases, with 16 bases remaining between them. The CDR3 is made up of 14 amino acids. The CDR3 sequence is CASGDRKRYTEAFF. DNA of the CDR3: TGTGCCAGCGGAGACAGGAAAAGGTACACTGAAGCTTTCTTT.

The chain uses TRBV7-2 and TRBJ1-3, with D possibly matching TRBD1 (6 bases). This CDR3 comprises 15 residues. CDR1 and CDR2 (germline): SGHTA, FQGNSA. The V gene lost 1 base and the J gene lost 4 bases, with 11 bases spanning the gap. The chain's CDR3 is CASSLGGGRGNTIYF. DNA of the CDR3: TGTGCCAGCAGCTTAGGCGGGGGGCGAGGAAACACCATATATTTT.

The DNA of the CDR3 is TGTGCCAGCAGTGAACAGGCCGTCTATGGCTACACCTTC. Translation gives CASSEQAVYGYTF. The V and J genes are TRBV6-1 and TRBJ1-2, with D uncertain. CDR3 length: 13 amino acids. V gave up 2 bases and J gave up 4 bases, with 8 bases separating them. Germline loops: CDR1 MNHNS, CDR2 SASEGT.

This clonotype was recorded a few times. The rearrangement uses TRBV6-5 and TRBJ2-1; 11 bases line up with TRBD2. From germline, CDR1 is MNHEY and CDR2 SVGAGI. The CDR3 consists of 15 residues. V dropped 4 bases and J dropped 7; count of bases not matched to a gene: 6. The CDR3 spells CASSLTSGRRNEQFF. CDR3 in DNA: TGTGCCAGCAGTTTAACTAGCGGGAGAAGAAATGAGCAGTTCTTC.

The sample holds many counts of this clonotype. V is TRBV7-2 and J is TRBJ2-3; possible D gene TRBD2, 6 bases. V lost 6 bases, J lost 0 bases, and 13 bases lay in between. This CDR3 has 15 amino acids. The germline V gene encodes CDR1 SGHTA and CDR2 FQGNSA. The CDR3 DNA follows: TGTGCCAGCAGATATCGGGACTTTAGCACAGATACGCAGTATTTT. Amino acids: CASRYRDFSTDTQYF. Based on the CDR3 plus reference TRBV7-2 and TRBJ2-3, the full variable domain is GAGVSQSPSNKVTEKGKDVELRCDPISGHTALYWYRQSLGQGLEFLIYFQGNSAPDKSGLPSDRFSAERTGGSVSTLTIQRTQQEDSAVYLCASRYRDFSTDTQYFGPGTRLTVL.

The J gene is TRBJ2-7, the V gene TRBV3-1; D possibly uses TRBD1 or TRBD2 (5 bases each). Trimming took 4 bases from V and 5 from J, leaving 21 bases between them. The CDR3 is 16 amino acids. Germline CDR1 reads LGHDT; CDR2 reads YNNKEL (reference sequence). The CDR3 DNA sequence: TGTGCCAGCAGCCCCTCTCCCGTCCGAGGGGTTAACGAGCAGTACTTC. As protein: CASSPSPVRGVNEQYF.

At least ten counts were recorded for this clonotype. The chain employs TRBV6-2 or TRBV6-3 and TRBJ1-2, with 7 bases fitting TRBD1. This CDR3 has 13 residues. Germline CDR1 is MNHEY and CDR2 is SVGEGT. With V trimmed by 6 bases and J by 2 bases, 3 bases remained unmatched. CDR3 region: CASRPGQNYGYTF. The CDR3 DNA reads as TGTGCCAGCAGACCGGGACAGAACTATGGCTACACCTTC.

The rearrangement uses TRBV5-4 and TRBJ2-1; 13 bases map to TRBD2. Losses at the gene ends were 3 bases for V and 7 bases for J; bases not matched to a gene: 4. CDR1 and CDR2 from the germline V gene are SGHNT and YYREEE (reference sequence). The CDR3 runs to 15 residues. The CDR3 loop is CASSSGTSGVNEQFF. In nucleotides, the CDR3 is TGTGCCAGCAGCTCCGGGACTAGCGGGGTGAATGAGCAGTTCTTC.

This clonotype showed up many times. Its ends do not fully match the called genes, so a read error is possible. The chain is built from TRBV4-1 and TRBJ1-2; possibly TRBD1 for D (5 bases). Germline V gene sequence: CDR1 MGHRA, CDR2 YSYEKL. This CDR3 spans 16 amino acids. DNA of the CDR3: TGCGCCAGCAGCCAAGCGCGGGGAGAAAACCTGGAGGGGATCCTCTTC. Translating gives CASSQARGENLEGILF.

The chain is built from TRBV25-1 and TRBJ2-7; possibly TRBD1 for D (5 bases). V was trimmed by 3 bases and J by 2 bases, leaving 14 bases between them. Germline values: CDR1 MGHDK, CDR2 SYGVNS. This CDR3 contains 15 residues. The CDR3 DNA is TGTGCCAGCAGTGACAGTCGGTCGACAGCCTACGAGCAGTACTTC. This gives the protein CASSDSRSTAYEQYF.

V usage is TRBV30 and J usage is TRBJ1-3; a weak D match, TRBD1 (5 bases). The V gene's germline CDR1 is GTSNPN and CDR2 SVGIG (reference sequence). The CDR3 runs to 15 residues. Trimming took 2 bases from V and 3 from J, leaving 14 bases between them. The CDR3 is CAWSTGTGGGNTIYF. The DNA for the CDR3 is TGTGCCTGGAGTACCGGAACGGGGGGTGGAAACACCATATATTTT.

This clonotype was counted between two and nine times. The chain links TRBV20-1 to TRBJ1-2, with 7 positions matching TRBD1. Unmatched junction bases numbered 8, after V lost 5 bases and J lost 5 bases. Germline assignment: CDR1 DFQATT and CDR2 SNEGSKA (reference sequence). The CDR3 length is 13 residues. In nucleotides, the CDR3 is TGCAGTGCTGTCCCGGGACAGTTTTATGGCTACACCTTC. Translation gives CSAVPGQFYGYTF.

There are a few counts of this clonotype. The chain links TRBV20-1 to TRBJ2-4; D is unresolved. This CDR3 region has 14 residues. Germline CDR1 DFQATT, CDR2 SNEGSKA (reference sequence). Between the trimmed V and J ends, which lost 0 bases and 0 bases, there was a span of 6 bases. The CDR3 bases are TGCAGTGCTAGAGACACCTTAGCCAAAAACATTCAGTACTTC. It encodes CSARDTLAKNIQYF.

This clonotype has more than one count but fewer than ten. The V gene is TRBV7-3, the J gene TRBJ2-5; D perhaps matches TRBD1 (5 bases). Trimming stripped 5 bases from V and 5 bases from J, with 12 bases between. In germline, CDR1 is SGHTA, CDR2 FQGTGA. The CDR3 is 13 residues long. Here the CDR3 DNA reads TGTGCCAGCAGCGGCCAGGGTGGGGAGACCCAGTACTTC. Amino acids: CASSGQGGETQYF.

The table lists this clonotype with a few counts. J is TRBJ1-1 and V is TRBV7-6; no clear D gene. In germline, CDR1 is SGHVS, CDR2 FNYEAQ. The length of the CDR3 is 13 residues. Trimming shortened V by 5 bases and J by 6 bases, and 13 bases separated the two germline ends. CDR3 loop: CASSPIGGSEAFF. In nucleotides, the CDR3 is TGTGCCAGCAGCCCGATAGGCGGTTCTGAAGCTTTCTTT.